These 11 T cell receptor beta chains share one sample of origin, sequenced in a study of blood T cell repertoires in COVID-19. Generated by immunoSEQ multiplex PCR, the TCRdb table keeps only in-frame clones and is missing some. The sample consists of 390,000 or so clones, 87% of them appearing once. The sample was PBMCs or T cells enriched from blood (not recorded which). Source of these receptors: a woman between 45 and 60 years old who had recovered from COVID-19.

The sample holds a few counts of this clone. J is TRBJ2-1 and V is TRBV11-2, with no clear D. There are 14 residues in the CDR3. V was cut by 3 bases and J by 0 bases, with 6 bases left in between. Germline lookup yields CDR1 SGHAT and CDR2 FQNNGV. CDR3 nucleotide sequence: TGTGCCAGCAGCTTGCGGTTCTCCTACAATGAGCAGTTCTTC. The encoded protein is CASSLRFSYNEQFF.

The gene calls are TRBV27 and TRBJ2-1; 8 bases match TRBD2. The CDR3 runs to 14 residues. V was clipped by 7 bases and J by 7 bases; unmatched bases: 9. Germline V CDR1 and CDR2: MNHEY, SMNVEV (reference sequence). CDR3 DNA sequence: TGTGCCAGCACCCTAGCGGGCCATTCTAATGAGCAGTTCTTC. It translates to CASTLAGHSNEQFF.

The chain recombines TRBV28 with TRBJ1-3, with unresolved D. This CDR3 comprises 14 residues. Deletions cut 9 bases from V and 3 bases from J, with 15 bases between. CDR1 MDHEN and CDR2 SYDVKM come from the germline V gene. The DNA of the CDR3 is TGTGCCAGTAATCCGCCAGAACGTGGAAACACCATATATTTT. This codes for CASNPPERGNTIYF.

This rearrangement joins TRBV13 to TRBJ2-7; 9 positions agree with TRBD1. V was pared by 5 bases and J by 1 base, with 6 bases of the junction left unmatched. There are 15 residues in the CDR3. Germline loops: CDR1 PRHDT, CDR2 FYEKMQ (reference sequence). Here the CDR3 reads CASSLGQGRSYEQYF. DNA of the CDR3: TGTGCCAGCAGCCTGGGACAGGGCCGGTCCTACGAGCAGTACTTC.

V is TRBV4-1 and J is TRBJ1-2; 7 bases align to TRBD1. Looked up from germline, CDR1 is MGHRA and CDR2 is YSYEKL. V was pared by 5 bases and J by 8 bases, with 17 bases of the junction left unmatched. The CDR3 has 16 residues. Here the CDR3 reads CASSAHLGQDSWGYTF. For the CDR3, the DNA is TGCGCCAGCAGCGCTCACCTCGGACAGGACAGCTGGGGCTACACCTTC.

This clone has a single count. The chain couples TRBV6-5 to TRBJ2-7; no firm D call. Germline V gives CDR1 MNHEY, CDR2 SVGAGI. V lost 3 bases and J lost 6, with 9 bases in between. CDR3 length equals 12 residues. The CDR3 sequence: CASSYRFREQYF. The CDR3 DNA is TGTGCCAGCAGTTATCGGTTTCGCGAGCAGTACTTC.

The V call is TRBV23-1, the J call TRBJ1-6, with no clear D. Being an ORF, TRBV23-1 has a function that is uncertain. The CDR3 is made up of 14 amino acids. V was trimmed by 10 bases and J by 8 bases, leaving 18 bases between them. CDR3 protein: CATLSGLFYSPLHF. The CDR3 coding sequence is TGCGCCACCCTCTCAGGACTCTTTTATTCACCCCTCCACTTT.

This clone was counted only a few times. This CDR3 reads CASKGGGNEQFF. In nucleotides, the CDR3 is TGTGCCAGCAAAGGCGGGGGGAATGAGCAGTTCTTC. This chain uses TRBV4-2 with TRBJ2-1; 8 nucleotides align to TRBD2. There are 12 residues in the CDR3. V was clipped by 7 bases and J by 7 bases; unmatched bases: 3. The germline V gene encodes CDR1 LGHNA and CDR2 YNFKEQ.

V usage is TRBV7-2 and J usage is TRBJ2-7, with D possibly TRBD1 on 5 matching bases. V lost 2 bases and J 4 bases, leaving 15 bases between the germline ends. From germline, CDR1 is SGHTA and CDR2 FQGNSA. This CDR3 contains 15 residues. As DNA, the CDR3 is TGTGCCAGCAGCTTAATTCCCAGGGTAGAATACGAGCAGTACTTC. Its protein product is CASSLIPRVEYEQYF.

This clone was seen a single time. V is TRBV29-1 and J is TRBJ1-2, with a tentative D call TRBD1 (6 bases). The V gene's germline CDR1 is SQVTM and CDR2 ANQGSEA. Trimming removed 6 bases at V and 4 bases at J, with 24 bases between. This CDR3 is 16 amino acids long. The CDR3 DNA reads TGCAGCGTGACCTTCATCGGCAGGGGAAACTTCTATGGCTACACCTTC. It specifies CSVTFIGRGNFYGYTF.

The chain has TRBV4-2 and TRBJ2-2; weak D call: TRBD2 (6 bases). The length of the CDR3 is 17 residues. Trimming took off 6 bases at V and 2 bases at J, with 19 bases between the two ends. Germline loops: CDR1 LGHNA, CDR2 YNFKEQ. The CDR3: CASRERDSLTNTGELFF. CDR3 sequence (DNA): TGTGCCAGCAGGGAACGGGACTCGCTCACCAACACCGGGGAGCTGTTTTTT.